A single sample gave rise to the 31 T cell receptor beta chains below, sequenced in a study of neurological immune-mediated disorders (dated by TCRdb to the late 2010s). The library came from 5' RACE. Sequencing used an Illumina HiSeq 2500. TCRdb reanalyzed the raw reads on its own, using fastp at Q25 for trimming and MiXCR for clone calling, and kept in-frame beta chains. All rows with the same CDR3 protein become a single entry with the most common DNA and genes. The sample table records around 66,000 distinct CDR3 sequences; approximately 5.2% of these occur just once. 2.8% of the sample lies in the top ten. Sequenced sample: PBMCs. These receptors all come from a woman aged 30 to 39 with multiple sclerosis.

Many counts were recorded for this clonotype. This chain connects TRBV7-2 to TRBJ2-7; possible D gene TRBD2, 5 bases. CDR1 and CDR2 (germline): SGHTA, FQGNSA. There are 15 residues in the CDR3. Trimming cost V 0 bases and J 6 bases, with 15 bases left between them. CDR3 sequence (DNA): TGTGCCAGCAGCTTAGCGGAGGCGATAACTTCCGAGCAGTACTTC. It specifies CASSLAEAITSEQYF.

This clonotype was detected many times. This chain joins TRBV7-2 and TRBJ1-2; 10 bases match TRBD1. V dropped 7 bases and J dropped 5; count of bases not matched to a gene: 7. This CDR3 is built from 14 residues. In germline, CDR1 is SGHTA, CDR2 FQGNSA. Written as DNA, the CDR3 is TGTGCCAGCACCCTAGACAGGGGGCCATATGGCTACACCTTC. Amino acid sequence: CASTLDRGPYGYTF.

This clonotype was counted a few times. An end of the junction does not agree with germline; a read error may underlie this. The chain links TRBV6-2 or TRBV6-3 to TRBJ1-5; D uncertain. From germline, CDR1 is MNHEY and CDR2 SVGEGT. The CDR3 is 15 amino acids. CDR3 DNA sequence: TGTGCCAGCAGTTACTCCAGCACCCGCAATCAGCCCCAGAATTTT. Protein sequence: CASSYSSTRNQPQNF.

This clonotype showed up many times. This chain uses TRBV20-1 with TRBJ2-1, with 8 bases that match TRBD2. The length of the CDR3 is 16 residues. The junction had 11 bases not matched to a gene; V was cut back by 5 bases and J by 2 bases. Germline CDR1 and CDR2: DFQATT and SNEGSKA (reference sequence). The CDR3 DNA is TGCAGTGCTCGGGTCCTCGGGGGGGCCGCCTACAATGAGCAGTTCTTC. It is translated as CSARVLGGAAYNEQFF.

For this clonotype: A clone one base away is much larger, so this may be a read error. The CDR3 loop is CSARDNSRYRGQQEQYF. The DNA for the CDR3 is TGCAGTGCTAGAGATAATTCGCGGTACAGGGGACAACAAGAGCAGTACTTC. The rearrangement joins TRBV20-1 to TRBJ2-7; 7 bases map to TRBD1. CDR3 length equals 17 residues. Per the germline V gene, CDR1 is DFQATT and CDR2 is SNEGSKA (reference sequence). With V trimmed by 0 bases and J by 7 bases, 18 bases remained unmatched.

This clonotype was counted at least ten times. The rearrangement uses TRBV2 and TRBJ2-3; the match to TRBD1 covers 11 bases. Per germline, CDR1 SNHLY and CDR2 FYNNEI. The CDR3 sequence is 13 residues long. V lost 11 bases to trimming and J lost 6 bases; unmatched junction nucleotides: 7. The DNA for the CDR3 is TGTGCCGGAACCCGGGACAGGGGGGATACGCAGTATTTT. As protein: CAGTRDRGDTQYF. The entire variable domain, with the rest obtained from reference TRBV2 and TRBJ2-3, is as follows: EPEVTQTPSHQVTQMGQEVILRCVPISNHLYFYWYRQILGQKVEFLVSFYNNEISEKSEIFDDQFSVERPDGSNFTLKIRSTKLEDSAMYFCAGTRDRGDTQYFGPGTRLTVL.

Many counts were recorded for this clonotype. The chain has TRBV29-1 and TRBJ2-5; D is undetermined. The CDR3 consists of 13 residues. V was shortened by 7 bases and J by 5 bases, with 17 bases between the two germline ends. Per the germline V gene, CDR1 is SQVTM and CDR2 is ANQGSEA. The CDR3 coding sequence is TGCAGCGCCCCGCATCCGGGTATGGAGACCCAGTACTTC. Translating it yields CSAPHPGMETQYF.

This clonotype has at least ten counts. One base away lies a much larger clone, so this may be a sequencing read error. The V call is TRBV11-2, the J call TRBJ2-1; maybe TRBD1 (6 bases). The length of the CDR3 is 12 residues. V was trimmed by 5 bases and J by 6 bases, leaving 8 bases between them. Germline values: CDR1 SGHAT, CDR2 FQNNGV. CDR3 protein: CASSTGSNEQFF. CDR3 nucleotide sequence: TGTGCCAGCAGCACAGGGAGCAATGAGCAGTTCTTC.

A few counts support this clonotype. The chain carries TRBV5-1 and TRBJ2-1; D may correspond to TRBD1 or TRBD2 (7 bases each). The length of the CDR3 is 15 residues. Germline CDR1 is SGHRS and CDR2 is YFSETQ. Trimming left V 2 bases short and J 5 bases short, with 14 bases between. CDR3 in DNA: TGCGCCAGCAGCTTACCAGGGGGACTAAACAATGAGCAGTTCTTC. Protein product: CASSLPGGLNNEQFF.

In this sample, this clonotype turned up a few times. The rearrangement joins TRBV7-9 to TRBJ2-5; D is uncertain. CDR3 length equals 12 residues. The germline V and J ends were trimmed by 1 base and 6 bases, with 6 bases remaining between them. CDR1 SEHNR and CDR2 FQNEAQ come from the germline V gene (reference sequence). CDR3 nucleotides: TGTGCCAGCAGCTTAGAATTCCAGACCCAGTACTTC. Translation gives CASSLEFQTQYF. The full variable domain, in which reference TRBV7-9 and TRBJ2-5 provide the parts outside the CDR3, is DTGVSQNPRHKITKRGQNVTFRCDPISEHNRLYWYRQTLGQGPEFLTYFQNEAQLEKSRLLSDRFSAERPKGSFSTLEIQRTEQGDSAMYLCASSLEFQTQYFGPGTRLLVL.

Ten or more counts support this clonotype. V is TRBV5-1 and J is TRBJ2-5; D possibly corresponds to TRBD2 (5 bases). The CDR3 totals 13 residues. Trimming removed 4 bases at V and 4 bases at J, with 11 bases between. Germline V CDR1 and CDR2: SGHRS, YFSETQ. The CDR3 reads CASSPSGLETQYF. In nucleotides, the CDR3 is TGCGCCAGCAGCCCCAGCGGCCTAGAGACCCAGTACTTC.

Notes on this clonotype: Being one base from a much bigger clone, this may be a read error. Written as DNA, the CDR3 is TGTGTCACCAGCAGGTTCGGCCAGGGTGGATATGGCTACACCTTC. It encodes CVTSRFGQGGYGYTF. The V gene is TRBV15, the J gene TRBJ1-2; D is possibly TRBD1 (5 bases). Germline-derived CDR1 and CDR2 are LNHNV and YYDKDF (reference sequence). The CDR3 extends over 15 amino acids. Looking up the rest from reference TRBV15 and TRBJ1-2 gives the full variable domain: DAMVIQNPRYQVTQFGKPVTLSCSQTLNHNVMYWYQQKSSQAPKLLFHYYDKDFNNEADTPDNFQSRRPNTSFCFLDIRSPGLGDTAMYLCVTSRFGQGGYGYTFGSGTRLTVV.

The table lists this clonotype with a few counts. V and J are TRBV9 and TRBJ2-2, with D perhaps matching TRBD1 (6 bases). The germline V gene encodes CDR1 SGDLS and CDR2 YYNGEE. The V gene lost 2 bases and the J gene lost 4 bases, with 15 bases spanning the gap. CDR3 length: 16 residues. CDR3 protein: CASSVGQGQSTGELFF. Here the CDR3 DNA reads TGTGCCAGCAGCGTTGGGCAGGGGCAGTCCACCGGGGAGCTGTTTTTT.

This clonotype showed up just a few times. The chain's CDR3 is CATSRDLGAWTDTQYF. Here the CDR3 DNA reads TGTGCCACCAGCAGAGATCTAGGGGCGTGGACAGATACGCAGTATTTT. The chain couples TRBV15 to TRBJ2-3; D possibly corresponds to TRBD1 (5 bases). V was trimmed by 0 bases and J by 3 bases, leaving 13 bases between them. CDR3 length: 16 residues. Per germline, CDR1 LNHNV and CDR2 YYDKDF (reference sequence).

This clonotype was observed many times. This chain connects TRBV5-1 to TRBJ2-5, with D hard to call. V was clipped by 5 bases and J by 1 base, with 9 bases between them. This CDR3 contains 13 residues. The germline V gene encodes CDR1 SGHRS and CDR2 YFSETQ. This CDR3 is CASRTLRQETQYF. DNA for the CDR3: TGCGCCAGCAGGACACTCCGCCAAGAGACCCAGTACTTC.

This clonotype has only a few counts. CDR3 amino acids: CSARDRGRHTKGTQYF. In nucleotides, the CDR3 is TGCAGTGCTAGAGATCGGGGCCGACATACTAAGGGGACCCAGTACTTC. The chain is built from TRBV20-1 and TRBJ2-5, with D perhaps assigned TRBD1 or TRBD2 (5 bases each). Germline CDR1 reads DFQATT; CDR2 reads SNEGSKA (reference sequence). Trimming cost V 0 bases and J 7 bases, with 21 bases left between them. The CDR3 sequence is 16 residues long.

The chain has TRBV11-1 and TRBJ2-2; the D gene is possibly TRBD1 (6 bases). The CDR3 is 15 amino acids. Germline V gene data show CDR1 as SGHAT and CDR2 as FQDESV (reference sequence). The V gene lost 3 bases and the J gene lost 5 bases, with 13 bases spanning the gap. For the CDR3, the DNA is TGTGCCAGCAGCTTGGGACATTTGGCGACCGGGGAGCTGTTTTTT. Translation: CASSLGHLATGELFF.

This clonotype was detected only a few times. The genes are TRBV6-5 and TRBJ1-5; possibly TRBD1 for D (5 bases). V was trimmed by 5 bases and J by 7 bases, leaving 12 bases between them. CDR1 and CDR2 (germline): MNHEY, SVGAGI. This CDR3 spans 13 amino acids. CDR3 region: CASSARELQPQHF. CDR3 sequence (DNA): TGTGCCAGCAGTGCCAGGGAGTTACAGCCCCAGCATTTT.

In this sample, this clonotype turned up many times. Mismatch with germline at one junction end may stem from a read error. This sequence joins TRBV20-1 and TRBJ1-5, with 7 bases fitting TRBD1. The CDR3 contains 13 residues. Germline V gives CDR1 DFQATT, CDR2 SNEGSKA (reference sequence). The CDR3: CSARGQGTQPQNF. The CDR3 DNA reads TGCAGTGCTAGAGGACAGGGAACGCAGCCCCAGAATTTT.

This clonotype was counted many times. V gene TRBV3-1 combines with J gene TRBJ1-6; D gene uncertain. From germline, CDR1 is LGHDT and CDR2 YNNKEL (reference sequence). The CDR3 has 13 residues. The ends were cut back, 4 bases at V and 8 bases at J, with 9 bases in the middle. The CDR3 sequence is CASSLPGDSPLHF. The CDR3 nucleotides read TGTGCCAGCAGCCTCCCTGGGGATTCACCCCTCCACTTT.

This clonotype was recorded at least ten times. This chain joins TRBV20-1 and TRBJ2-7; 9 bases line up with TRBD2. The germline CDR1 and CDR2 sequences are DFQATT and SNEGSKA (reference sequence). This CDR3 is 14 amino acids long. Losses at the gene ends were 3 bases for V and 5 bases for J; bases not matched to a gene: 8. Here the CDR3 DNA reads TGCAGTGCTAGTCGGGGACTAGCCGGCCACGAGCAGTACTTC. Amino acid sequence: CSASRGLAGHEQYF.

The chain is built from TRBV5-1 and TRBJ1-1; the D is unclear. CDR1 is SGHRS and CDR2 is YFSETQ in the germline V gene. This CDR3 has 12 amino acids. Trimming removed 4 bases at V and 6 bases at J, with 10 bases between. CDR3 amino acids: CASSTNEAEAFF. CDR3 nucleotides: TGCGCCAGCAGCACGAACGAGGCTGAAGCTTTCTTT.

This clonotype was seen repeatedly, ten times or more. The gene calls are TRBV28 and TRBJ2-2, with D unresolved. Trimming removed 5 bases from V and 7 bases from J, with 5 bases in between. The CDR3 is 11 amino acids. The germline gives CDR1 MDHEN, CDR2 SYDVKM. The CDR3 loop reads CASSGYGELFF. The DNA for the CDR3 is TGTGCCAGCAGTGGGTACGGGGAGCTGTTTTTT.

This clonotype was recorded at least ten times. The chain recombines TRBV6-1 with TRBJ1-6; 7 positions agree with TRBD1. The CDR3 extends over 14 amino acids. Germline V gene lookup returns CDR1 MNHNS and CDR2 SASEGT. V was pared by 8 bases and J by 7 bases, with 8 bases of the junction left unmatched. CDR3 nucleotides: TGTGCCAGCTTTACGGGACAGTCAAATTCACCCCTCCACTTT. Its protein product is CASFTGQSNSPLHF.

This clonotype was detected ten times or more. This CDR3 reads CASSLGTSSYNEQFF. In DNA form, the CDR3 reads TGTGCCAGCAGCTTAGGGACGAGCTCCTACAATGAGCAGTTCTTC. The gene calls are TRBV7-3 and TRBJ2-1; D could derive from TRBD1 or TRBD2 (5 bases each). Germline CDR1 reads SGHTA; CDR2 reads FQGTGA. This CDR3 is 15 amino acids long. V was clipped by 2 bases and J by 0 bases, with 8 bases between them.

This clonotype was seen many times. The V and J genes are TRBV20-1 and TRBJ2-4; D could derive from TRBD1 or TRBD2 (6 bases each). The V gene lost 4 bases and the J gene lost 1 base, with 14 bases spanning the gap. From germline, CDR1 is DFQATT and CDR2 SNEGSKA (reference sequence). This CDR3 contains 15 residues. The CDR3 spells CSATTTGTAKNIQYF. The CDR3 coding sequence is TGCAGTGCTACGACCACAGGGACTGCCAAAAACATTCAGTACTTC.

The table lists this clonotype with many counts. V is TRBV7-9 and J is TRBJ2-7; D is possibly TRBD1 (5 bases). The CDR3 is made up of 14 amino acids. CDR1 is SEHNR, CDR2 FQNEAQ, per germline (reference sequence). V lost 10 bases and J 6 bases, leaving 22 bases between the germline ends. In DNA form, the CDR3 reads TGTGCCACCTCCCCCTACCAGGGTCGCGGCGAGCAGTACTTC. Translation gives CATSPYQGRGEQYF.

The genes are TRBV4-2 and TRBJ1-1, with D unclear. The V end lost 0 bases, the J end lost 4 bases, and 12 bases lay between the germline ends. Germline V gene lookup returns CDR1 LGHNA and CDR2 YNFKEQ. The CDR3 runs to 15 residues. This CDR3 is CASSQDREWGTEAFF. CDR3 nucleotide sequence: TGTGCCAGCAGCCAAGATAGGGAATGGGGCACTGAAGCTTTCTTT.

In its sample, this clonotype was seen many times. For the CDR3, the DNA is TGCAGCGTCCAGGGGATAGCGAACACCGGGGAGCTGTTTTTT. Protein sequence: CSVQGIANTGELFF. The rearrangement links TRBV29-1 to TRBJ2-2, with D possibly TRBD1 on 6 matching bases. Germline CDR1 reads SQVTM; CDR2 reads ANQGSEA. This CDR3 is 14 amino acids long. V lost 6 bases and J lost 0, with 11 bases in between.

This clonotype was counted only a few times. The chain has TRBV2 and TRBJ2-1; D tentatively fits TRBD1 or TRBD2 (5 bases each). This CDR3 spans 11 amino acids. Deletions cut 8 bases from V and 4 bases from J, with 6 bases between. Germline values: CDR1 SNHLY, CDR2 FYNNEI. CDR3 residues: CASGGYNEQFF. The CDR3 bases are TGTGCCAGCGGGGGATACAATGAGCAGTTCTTC.

The rearrangement uses TRBV5-1 and TRBJ2-1, with 9 bases that match TRBD2. Germline V CDR1 and CDR2: SGHRS, YFSETQ. V gave up 0 bases and J gave up 6 bases; unmatched junction bases: 4. The CDR3 is 15 residues long. CDR3 coding DNA: TGCGCCAGCAGCTTGGGGACTAGCGAAGGCAATGAGCAGTTCTTC. Translation: CASSLGTSEGNEQFF.